Included here is one TCR beta chain sequence, with context. Its antigen remains undetermined. Nothing much larger sits one base from this clone, and base qualities are not available. What the treatment or condition label conveys for this sample: live attenuated yellow fever vaccine strain. At every blood-draw timepoint, two biological replicates of bulk PBMCs were collected. PBMCs were isolated from peripheral blood using a standard Ficoll-Paque protocol. RNA was extracted with TriZol from bulk PBMCs, CD4 and CD8 fractions, and dextramer-positive and dextramer-negative fractions. The data belong to a study of T cells after yellow fever vaccination (dated by TCRdb to the late 2010s). Study-wide context: The SMART-Seq v4 Ultra Low Input RNA kit was used to prepare libraries from fractions with low cell numbers. To follow T-cell clones before and after primary and booster YFV17D yellow fever vaccination, bulk TCR alpha and beta repertoires were sequenced over time. Two healthy male donors, one aged 18 to 30 and one aged 30 to 39 years, made up the cohort. Blood was drawn at multiple timepoints before and after primary and secondary immunization, with bulk PBMC replicates and cell subsets isolated.

Synthesis of TCR cDNA relied on 5'RACE template switching, a step that introduced a universal primer site along with unique molecular identifiers. cDNA synthesis was primed from both the TCR alpha and TCR beta constant segments. Library amplification used two PCR steps, and the second PCR step added sample barcodes and sequencing adapters. Sequencing of libraries was performed on Illumina HiSeq 2500 (2x100 bp) or NovaSeq (2x150 bp). Concerning the study's data processing: Demultiplexing of reads and collapsing into UMI consensus sequences were performed with MIGEC, and V(D)J alignment was carried out with MiXCR. Vaccine-responding clonotypes were identified with edgeR using replicate PBMC samples, with FDR below 0.01 and a log2 fold change above 5 up to day 15 being required. Each bulk clonotype received a CD4 or CD8 identity based on whether the sequenced CD4 or CD8 repertoire contained that clonotype at higher abundance. TCRdb itself trimmed the public reads at Q25 with fastp, ran MiXCR and retained productive beta chains. Rows with a matching CDR3 protein are joined into one entry that keeps the most common DNA and genes. These V and J calls rely on TCRdb rather than the paper's analysis. For this sample there are fewer than 400,000 distinct CDR3 sequences; roughly 6.2% appear just once. Of the sample, approximately 15% falls within the top ten clones.

What the study reported, not specific to this receptor: FACS-sorted repertoires could contain abundant contaminating clonotypes from the bulk population, so computational filtering was required. Most clones expanded after primary vaccination (around 96% of CD4 and approximately 90% of CD8) were re-detected after the booster, suggesting that broad memory maintenance occurred. The study included only two donors, which limits how far the findings can be generalized. Compared with the primary T-cell response, the secondary T-cell response was faster but weaker, reaching its peak on day 5 rather than on day 15. A small share of clonotypes occurred in both CD4 and CD8 compartments, likely arising from convergent recombination.

The CDR3 sequence holds 15 residues, the cysteine and phenylalanine included. This entry keeps only the CDR3 DNA: 45 bases, framed from base 1. Per the germline V gene (reference sequence), DFQATT is the CDR1 and SNEGSKA is the CDR2. After removal of 2 bases from V and 3 bases from J, the junction retains 8 bases not matched to a gene. In this chain, TRBV20-1 is recombined with TRBJ2-5, with TRBD2 matching 8 junction bases. The sequenced sample was PBMCs, obtained 5 days after the yellow fever booster vaccination. This clonotype originated in a man aged 25-45 years who received the YFV17D yellow fever vaccine. The DNA reads as follows: TGCAGTGCTAGACGAGCGGGAGTTGAGGAAGAGACCCAGTACTTC. Translated, it gives CSARRAGVEEETQYF.